These T cell receptor beta chains were read from a single sample in a study of blood T cell repertoires in COVID-19. Some clones are missing from TCRdb's copy, which holds only in-frame ones; the method was immunoSEQ multiplex PCR. The sample lists roughly 260,000 clones, 85% to 90% occurring once. Sequences were obtained from peripheral blood. Source of these receptors: a woman aged 40 to 49 with acute or convalescent COVID-19. The CDR3 runs from the conserved cysteine through the conserved F or W.

V: TRBV5-6
length: 13
J: TRBJ1-1
CDR3: CASSLTGGVRAFF

V: TRBV4-1
length: 16
J: TRBJ2-5
CDR3: CASSQLAGGRWETQYF

V: TRBV6-2/TRBV6-3
length: 15
J: TRBJ1-1
CDR3: CASSRPGVPNTEAFF

V: TRBV3-1/TRBV3-2
length: 17
J: TRBJ1-1
CDR3: CASSQGGLSLGQTQAFF

V: TRBV2
length: 16
J: TRBJ2-5
CDR3: CASSGTSGALGETQYF

V: TRBV5-5
length: 14
J: TRBJ1-1
CDR3: CASSEQGAKAEAFF

V: TRBV19
length: 15
J: TRBJ2-3
CDR3: CASSPRQGGTDTQYF

V: TRBV27
length: 15
J: TRBJ1-6
CDR3: CASSLGGGRNSPLHF

V: TRBV29-1
length: 13
J: TRBJ1-1
CDR3: CSSTGGGHTEAFF

V: TRBV7-2
length: 15
J: TRBJ2-1
CDR3: CASRRITTGRNEQFF

V: TRBV11-1
length: 16
J: TRBJ2-3
CDR3: CASSPTTGESTDTQYF